This TCR beta chain is from a study of vaccination effects on CD4 cells after COVID-19 (dated by TCRdb to 2022 to 2024). Some background on the complete study: Each participant received two doses of an mRNA SARS-CoV-2 vaccine, either BNT162b2 or mRNA-1273. In a couple of convalescent patients, pre-vaccine samples were collected 16 days and one week ahead of the first dose, 142 and 148 days after COVID-19 diagnosis. In both COVID-19 convalescent patients and infection-naive vaccine recipients, the study compared SARS-CoV-2 spike-specific CD4+ TCR repertoires from before mRNA vaccination with those from after it. A total of approximately 9 COVID-19 convalescent patients and a few SARS-CoV-2-naive healthy vaccine recipients were included in the full study. In the study, cultures from other donors were sequenced using the Oncomine TCR Beta short-read assay on an Illumina iSeq 100.

For CDR1 and CDR2, the germline V gene lists SGHAT and FQNNGV. Clipping removes 6 bases from V and 5 bases from J, with 7 as the unmatched junction base count. From its cysteine to its phenylalanine, the CDR3 spans 14 amino acids. The CDR3 DNA has 42 bases and is translated from base 1. In the ViraFEST assay, PBMC were stimulated with viral peptide pools, and TCR sequencing was then used to find antigen-specific CD4+ T cell clonotypes based on their expansion. After around 10 days of culture, CD4+ T cells were isolated with the EasySep CD4+ T cell isolation kit. Convalescent patients had PCR-confirmed SARS-CoV-2 infection between March and December 2020, before Alpha, Beta and Delta variants emerged in the United States. About 1.8 million PBMC per well were cultured with 9 to 10 ug/ml peptides in IMDM containing approximately 4.7% human AB serum, around 10 IU/ml IL-2 and gentamicin. An HIV-1 Nef peptide pool served as the negative control culture condition. Half of the culture medium was replaced with fresh IL-2-containing medium on days 3 and 7. Unless noted otherwise, every peptide stimulation condition was cultured in triplicate wells. Using Ficoll-Paque Plus gradient centrifugation, PBMC were separated from whole blood and then either used fresh or cryopreserved at -140C. Genomic DNA was extracted from cultured CD4+ T cells with the QIAamp micro DNA kit.

The receptor library was made with the immunoSEQ multiplex PCR assay. DNA from the CD4+ T cells that had been cultured and isolated underwent TCR beta CDR3 sequencing. Concerning the study's data processing: Non-productive TCR sequences were discarded, and reads were trimmed to the CDR3 region, with only CDR3s of 7 or more amino acids retained. Antigen-specific clonotypes were identified using the MANAFEST web app by comparison of expansion in peptide wells against reference cultures. To be called positive, a clone needed expansion at FDR<0.05 compared with the reference and with all other wells, an odds ratio greater than 5, and a frequency greater than 0.1% in two replicate wells. Cross-reactive clonotypes were defined as significantly expanded in SARS-CoV-2 spike wells and in at least one common cold coronavirus spike condition. CDR3 similarity was assessed by Levenshtein distance with the stringdist R package, and unrooted trees were built with ape in R 3.6.1. TCRdb took over this immuneACCESS table, retaining in-frame rearrangements with V and J assigned. Such tables are incomplete; in checked studies, under half of the missing clones stem from an unresolved V gene, and the remainder is unexplained. D and trimming come from the DNA, and the V and J calls and clone size come from that table. This sample lists around 53,000 clones; around three quarters were detected once. Around 5.5% of the sample comes from the top ten.

Overall study results and their limits: Only a small number of convalescent patients were included, and no early post-infection timepoints were available, which limited the study. At late post-vaccination timepoints, both infection-induced and vaccine-induced clones showed marked clonal contraction, consistent with waning T cell responses. In convalescent patients, the post-vaccine spike-reactive repertoire was composed mainly of new vaccine-induced clones that were largely distinct from infection-induced clones.

Worth noting for this clone: Its antigen target is currently unknown. Nothing much larger sits one base from this clone, and base qualities are not available.

The specimen comprised CD4+ T cells from PBMCs cultured with HIV peptides, sampled before COVID-19 vaccination. The cell subset or site label here, explained by the study, means: HIV-1 Nef peptide pool negative control/reference culture. This chain is built from TRBV11-2 and TRBJ1-2; the junction holds 9 bases that match TRBD1. The receptor was isolated from a human donor who had a prior SARS-CoV-2 infection. The CDR3 here reads CASRDPGTGYGYTF. The nucleotide sequence is given as TGTGCCAGCAGGGACCCCGGGACAGGGTATGGCTACACCTTC.